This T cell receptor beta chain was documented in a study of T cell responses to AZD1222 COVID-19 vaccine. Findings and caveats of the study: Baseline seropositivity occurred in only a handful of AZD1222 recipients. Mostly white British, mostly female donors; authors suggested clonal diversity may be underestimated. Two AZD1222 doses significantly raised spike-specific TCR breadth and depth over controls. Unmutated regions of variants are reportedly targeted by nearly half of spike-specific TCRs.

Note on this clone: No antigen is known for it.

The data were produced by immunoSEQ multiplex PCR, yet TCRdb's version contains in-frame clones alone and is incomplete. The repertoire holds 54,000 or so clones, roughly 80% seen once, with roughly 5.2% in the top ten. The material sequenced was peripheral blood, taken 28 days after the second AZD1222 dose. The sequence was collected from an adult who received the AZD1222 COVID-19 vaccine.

CDR3 coding DNA: TGTGCCAGCAGTTGGGGACAGGTGAACACCGGGGAGCTGTTTTTT. Translated: CASSWGQVNTGELFF. The chain uses TRBV27 and TRBJ2-2; 8 bases are shared with TRBD1. Germline-derived CDR1 and CDR2 are MNHEY and SMNVEV (reference sequence). The J segment lost 1 base and the V segment lost 4 bases, leaving 2 bases of the junction unmatched. This CDR3 is 15 amino acids long.